Listed below are T cell receptor beta chains from one sample, sequenced in a study of cytomegalovirus exposure and HLA in healthy donors. Repertoires were generated with immunoSEQ multiplex PCR, while TCRdb's copy carries only in-frame clones and drops some. The sample gives approximately 160,000 clones, about 75% of which show up once; approximately 4.6% is in the top ten. Sequenced input: PBMCs. The receptor source for this set is a man younger than 35 in good health and CMV-seropositive. CDR3s include the opening cysteine and the closing phenylalanine or tryptophan. The order of the fields is D gene, clone size, J gene, V gene, CDR3 DNA, CDR3 protein. A D gene is named only where the DNA matches it firmly. Size is stated for part of the rows, as once, few or many counts, or as a class when the clone is expanded.

d_gene: TRBD2
abundance: few
j_gene: TRBJ2-3
v_gene: TRBV2
CDR3nt: TGTGCCAGCAGTGTCGGGAGGGGCCGACGCACAGATACGCAGTATTTT
CDR3aa: CASSVGRGRRTDTQYF

d_gene: TRBD1
abundance: -
j_gene: TRBJ2-1
v_gene: TRBV18
CDR3nt: TGTGCCAGCTCACCACCGTTGGTCGGACAGGGCCCCAATGAGCAGTTCTTC
CDR3aa: CASSPPLVGQGPNEQFF

d_gene: -
abundance: -
j_gene: TRBJ1-2
v_gene: TRBV28
CDR3nt: TGTGCCAGCAGTTTAGGGGCTGGGCAGTCCTATGGCTACACCTTC
CDR3aa: CASSLGAGQSYGYTF

d_gene: -
abundance: few
j_gene: TRBJ1-5
v_gene: TRBV7-6
CDR3nt: TGTGCCAGCAGCTTATTGCAGGGGTGGGATCAGCCCCAGCATTTT
CDR3aa: CASSLLQGWDQPQHF

d_gene: -
abundance: few
j_gene: TRBJ2-1
v_gene: TRBV18
CDR3nt: TGTGCCAGCTCACGCCCCAGGGTGAACTACAATGAGCAGTTCTTC
CDR3aa: CASSRPRVNYNEQFF

d_gene: TRBD2
abundance: -
j_gene: TRBJ2-3
v_gene: TRBV18
CDR3nt: TGTGCCAGCTCACTAGCGGGGGGGCCGACAGATACGCAGTATTTT
CDR3aa: CASSLAGGPTDTQYF

d_gene: TRBD1
abundance: few
j_gene: TRBJ1-5
v_gene: TRBV2
CDR3nt: TGTGCCAGCAGCCAGGGGGCTAGCAATCAGCCCCAGCATTTT
CDR3aa: CASSQGASNQPQHF

d_gene: -
abundance: few
j_gene: TRBJ1-4
v_gene: TRBV6-1
CDR3nt: TGTGCCAGTACAGAACAGGGAGGGACTAATGAAAAACTGTTTTTT
CDR3aa: CASTEQGGTNEKLFF

d_gene: -
abundance: -
j_gene: TRBJ1-1
v_gene: TRBV5-1
CDR3nt: TGCGCCAGCAGTTGGTCAGGGTCCGACACTGAAGCTTTCTTT
CDR3aa: CASSWSGSDTEAFF

d_gene: -
abundance: once
j_gene: TRBJ1-1
v_gene: TRBV6-5
CDR3nt: TGTGCCAGCAGTTCTGTCGGGGGTGGGACTGAAGCTTTCTTT
CDR3aa: CASSSVGGGTEAFF

d_gene: -
abundance: -
j_gene: TRBJ1-1
v_gene: TRBV5-4
CDR3nt: TGTGCCAGCAGCCCTCACAGGGATTTCACTGAAGCTTTCTTT
CDR3aa: CASSPHRDFTEAFF

d_gene: TRBD1
abundance: -
j_gene: TRBJ1-1
v_gene: TRBV10-3
CDR3nt: TGTGCCACCCTTAAGACAGGGACGAACACTGAAGCTTTCTTT
CDR3aa: CATLKTGTNTEAFF

d_gene: -
abundance: -
j_gene: TRBJ1-1
v_gene: TRBV18
CDR3nt: TGTGCCAGCTCACTTAGACAGGAGAACACTGAAGCTTTCTTT
CDR3aa: CASSLRQENTEAFF

d_gene: TRBD1
abundance: few
j_gene: TRBJ1-2
v_gene: TRBV30
CDR3nt: TGTGCCTACGGACAGGGGGTTCGATATGGCTACACCTTC
CDR3aa: CAYGQGVRYGYTF

d_gene: TRBD1
abundance: -
j_gene: TRBJ1-2
v_gene: TRBV19
CDR3nt: TGTGCCAGTAGCCCTACAGGGGGGGGTGGCTACACCTTC
CDR3aa: CASSPTGGGGYTF

d_gene: -
abundance: -
j_gene: TRBJ1-4
v_gene: TRBV29-1
CDR3nt: TGCAGCGCCCGGGAGTCAACTAATGAAAAACTGTTTTTT
CDR3aa: CSARESTNEKLFF

d_gene: -
abundance: few
j_gene: TRBJ1-5
v_gene: TRBV6-5
CDR3nt: TGTGCCAGCAGTTACTCGAGTGTAGGCAATCAGCCCCAGCATTTT
CDR3aa: CASSYSSVGNQPQHF

d_gene: -
abundance: -
j_gene: TRBJ1-5
v_gene: TRBV5-1
CDR3nt: TGCGCCAGCAGCGTCTCGAGCAATCAGCCCCAGCATTTT
CDR3aa: CASSVSSNQPQHF

d_gene: TRBD2
abundance: -
j_gene: TRBJ2-1
v_gene: TRBV5-8
CDR3nt: TGTGCCAGCAGCCCGGGACTAGCTAATTGGTTCGATGAGCAGTTCTTC
CDR3aa: CASSPGLANWFDEQFF

d_gene: -
abundance: -
j_gene: TRBJ2-5
v_gene: TRBV7-8
CDR3nt: TGTGCCAGCAGCTTAGCCACTTTGGGGGGTCAAGAGACCCAGTACTTC
CDR3aa: CASSLATLGGQETQYF

d_gene: -
abundance: -
j_gene: TRBJ1-2
v_gene: TRBV5-4
CDR3nt: TGTGCCAGCAGCTTGGACAGGGAATATGGCTACACCTTC
CDR3aa: CASSLDREYGYTF

d_gene: TRBD1
abundance: -
j_gene: TRBJ2-3
v_gene: TRBV6-6
CDR3nt: TGTGCCAGCAGTTACGTGGGACAGGGGGTTGCAGATACGCAGTATTTT
CDR3aa: CASSYVGQGVADTQYF

d_gene: TRBD2
abundance: -
j_gene: TRBJ2-3
v_gene: TRBV7-8
CDR3nt: TGTGCCAGCAGCCAAGTGACTAGCGGGAACACAGATACGCAGTATTTT
CDR3aa: CASSQVTSGNTDTQYF